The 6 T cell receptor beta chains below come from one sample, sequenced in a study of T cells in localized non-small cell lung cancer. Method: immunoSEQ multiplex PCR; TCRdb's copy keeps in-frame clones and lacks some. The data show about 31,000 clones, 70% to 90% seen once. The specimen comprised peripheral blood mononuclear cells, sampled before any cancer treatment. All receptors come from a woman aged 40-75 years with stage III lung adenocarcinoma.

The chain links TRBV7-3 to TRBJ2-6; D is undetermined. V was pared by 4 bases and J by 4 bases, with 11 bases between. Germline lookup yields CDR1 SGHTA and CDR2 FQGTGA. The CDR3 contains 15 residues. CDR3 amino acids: CASSSPPAGANVLTF. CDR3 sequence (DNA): TGTGCCAGCAGCTCCCCTCCGGCGGGGGCCAACGTCCTGACTTTC.

The CDR3 sequence is CASKLAGGATGELFF. In DNA, the CDR3 is TGTGCCAGCAAACTAGCGGGAGGTGCCACCGGGGAGCTGTTTTTT. J is TRBJ2-2 and V is TRBV7-2; TRBD2 matches 12 bases. The ends lost 7 bases at V and 4 bases at J; junction bases unmatched: 4. The CDR3 length is 15 residues. Germline V gene lookup returns CDR1 SGHTA and CDR2 FQGNSA.

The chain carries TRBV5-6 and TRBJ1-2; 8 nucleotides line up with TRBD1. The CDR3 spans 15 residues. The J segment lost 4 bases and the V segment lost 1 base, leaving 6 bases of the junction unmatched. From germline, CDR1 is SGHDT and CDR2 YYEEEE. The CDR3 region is CASSLSPDRVYGYTF. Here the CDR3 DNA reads TGTGCCAGCAGCTTGTCACCGGACAGGGTCTATGGCTACACCTTC.

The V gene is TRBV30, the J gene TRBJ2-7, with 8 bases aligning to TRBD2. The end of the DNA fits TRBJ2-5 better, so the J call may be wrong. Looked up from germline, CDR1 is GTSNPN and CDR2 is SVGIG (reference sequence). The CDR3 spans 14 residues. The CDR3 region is CAWSPGLGGETQYF. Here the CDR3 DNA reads TGTGCCTGGAGCCCGGGACTAGGGGGGGAGACCCAGTACTTC.

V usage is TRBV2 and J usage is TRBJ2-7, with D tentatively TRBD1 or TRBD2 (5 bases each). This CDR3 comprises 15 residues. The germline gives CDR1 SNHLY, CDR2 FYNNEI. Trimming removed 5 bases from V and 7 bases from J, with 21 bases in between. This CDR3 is CASSSAQGELREQYF. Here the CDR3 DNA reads TGTGCCAGCAGTTCCGCGCAGGGAGAATTGAGGGAGCAGTACTTC.

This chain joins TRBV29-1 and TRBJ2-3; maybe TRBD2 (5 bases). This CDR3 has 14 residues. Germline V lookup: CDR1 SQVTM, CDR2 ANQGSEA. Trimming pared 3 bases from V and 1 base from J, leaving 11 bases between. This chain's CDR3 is CSVEAGVRTDTQYF. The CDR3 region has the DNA TGCAGCGTTGAGGCCGGGGTGCGCACAGATACGCAGTATTTT.